The rows below give T cell receptor beta chains drawn from one sample of a study of CD8 T cells in ankylosing spondylitis. TCRdb called the 5' RACE reads again in MiXCR, with one record for every CDR3 protein. The data show over 60,000 distinct CDR3 sequences, over 4% seen once. The sequencing sample was made of blood, either unsorted or a sorted T cell fraction (not recorded which). Receptors originate from a male donor with ankylosing spondylitis or in good health (not recorded which). Each CDR3 is given with its conserved first and last residue. The D gene is left open where the match is weak. Clone size is given for some rows only: seen once, a few or many times, or a class if the clone is expanded.

NA	TRBV10-3	many	TRBJ1-1	CAIQDRDTTNTEAFF	TGTGCCATTCAAGACAGAGATACCACGAACACTGAAGCTTTCTTT
NA	TRBV28	many	TRBJ2-3	CASSLQGTDTQYF	TGTGCCAGCAGTTTACAGGGGACAGATACGCAGTATTTT
NA	TRBV18	many	TRBJ1-4	CASSRSELSTNEKLFF	TGTGCCAGCTCACGATCGGAACTATCAACTAATGAAAAACTGTTTTTT
NA	TRBV20-1	few	TRBJ1-2	CSAHRPGGDSIGYTF	TGCAGTGCGCACCGTCCTGGGGGGGATTCTATTGGCTACACCTTC
NA	TRBV7-3	many	TRBJ2-3	CASSLTGLADTQYF	TGTGCCAGCAGCTTAACCGGGTTAGCAGATACGCAGTATTTT
NA	TRBV11-2	many	TRBJ2-3	CASSFGRSTDTQYF	TGTGCCAGCAGCTTTGGGCGAAGCACAGATACGCAGTATTTT
TRBD1	TRBV20-1	many	TRBJ1-6	CSARTTGGYSPLHF	TGCAGTGCTAGGACGACAGGGGGCTATTCACCCCTCCACTTT
TRBD1	TRBV15	many	TRBJ2-7	CATSRVRTGSYEQYF	TGTGCCACCAGCAGGGTTCGGACAGGGTCCTACGAGCAGTACTTC
TRBD1	TRBV5-1	many	TRBJ2-7	CASSPYPGTGNTYEQYF	TGCGCCAGCAGCCCCTACCCCGGGACAGGGAATACCTACGAGCAGTACTTC
TRBD1	TRBV29-1	many	TRBJ1-1	CSVGGTAMNTEAFF	TGCAGCGTTGGGGGGACAGCAATGAACACTGAAGCTTTCTTT
TRBD1	TRBV6-2/TRBV6-3	many	TRBJ2-7	CASSHRGIEYEQYF	TGTGCCAGCAGCCACAGGGGAATTGAGTACGAGCAGTACTTC
NA	TRBV7-8	many	TRBJ1-4	CASSLASNEKLFF	TGTGCCAGCAGCTTGGCCAGTAATGAAAAACTGTTTTTT
NA	TRBV27	many	TRBJ1-5	CASSTEYNQPQHF	TGTGCCAGCAGCACAGAGTACAATCAGCCCCAGCATTTT
NA	TRBV4-2	many	TRBJ2-7	CASSQEGLGTYEQYF	TGTGCCAGCAGCCAAGAGGGCCTAGGAACCTACGAGCAGTACTTC
NA	TRBV20-1	many	TRBJ2-3	CSARDPPGVVGYTDTQYF	TGCAGTGCTAGAGATCCACCGGGCGTCGTAGGATACACAGATACGCAGTATTTT
NA	TRBV20-1	many	TRBJ2-1	CSAHENNNEQFF	TGCAGTGCCCACGAGAACAACAATGAGCAGTTCTTC
NA	TRBV5-1	NA	TRBJ1-1	CASSLGLPHNEAFF	TGCGCCAGCAGCTTGGGGCTCCCTCACAATGAAGCTTTCTTT
TRBD1	TRBV6-1	NA	TRBJ1-6	CASGRGQGFVSLDSPLHF	TGTGCCAGCGGCCGGGGACAGGGGTTCGTCTCCTTGGATTCACCCCTCCACTTT